One sample yielded the 27 T cell receptor beta chains listed below, sequenced in a study of blood T cell repertoires in COVID-19. Only in-frame clones appear in the TCRdb table, and some are missing; sequencing was by immunoSEQ multiplex PCR. The repertoire consists of some 120,000 clones, with about 80% occurring once and the leading ten covering 11%. Sequencing was carried out using peripheral blood. The receptors here all came from a human donor in a cohort sampled during active COVID-19.

This chain connects TRBV5-8 to TRBJ2-7, with D tentatively TRBD2 (6 bases). From germline, CDR1 is SGHTS and CDR2 YDEGEE. CDR3 length: 16 amino acids. V lost 0 bases, J lost 4 bases, and 17 bases lay in between. The CDR3 region is CASSLARGVPPYEQYF. The CDR3 DNA sequence: TGTGCCAGCAGCTTGGCCCGCGGGGTCCCGCCTTACGAGCAGTACTTC.

This chain joins TRBV18 and TRBJ1-2; TRBD1 might be the D (5 bases). Germline-derived CDR1 and CDR2 are KGHSH and LQKENI. CDR3 length: 11 amino acids. V shed 6 bases and J shed 10 bases, with 12 bases lying between them. The CDR3: CASSRTLDYTF. In DNA, the CDR3 is TGTGCCAGCTCCAGGACATTAGACTACACCTTC.

V and J are TRBV18 and TRBJ2-5; TRBD1 matches at 9 bases. The V segment lost 3 bases and the J segment 1 base; nucleotides outside the gene matches: 3. Looked up from germline, CDR1 is KGHSH and CDR2 is LQKENI. The CDR3 extends over 15 amino acids. The CDR3 DNA follows: TGTGCCAGCTCACCCCGGGACAGGGCCCAAGAGACCCAGTACTTC. Translating gives CASSPRDRAQETQYF.

This chain joins TRBV9 and TRBJ2-3; TRBD1 aligns across 8 bases. V shed 3 bases and J 4 bases; nucleotides not matched to a gene: 4. The length of the CDR3 is 14 residues. CDR1 and CDR2 (germline): SGDLS, YYNGEE. The CDR3 coding sequence is TGTGCCAGCAGCGAGACAGGGGTCCCAGATACGCAGTATTTT. This encodes CASSETGVPDTQYF.

The chain carries TRBV3-1 (or the pseudogene TRBV3-2) and TRBJ2-5; D is perhaps TRBD2 (6 bases). CDR1 is LGHDT, CDR2 YNNKEL, per germline (reference sequence). V gave up 1 base and J gave up 7 bases, with 10 bases separating them. This CDR3 is built from 13 residues. CDR3 bases: TGTGCCAGCAGCCAAGCAGAGGGAGGGACCCAGTACTTC. Translation: CASSQAEGGTQYF.

This clone was found a few times. The gene calls are TRBV6-5 and TRBJ1-4, with D hard to call. CDR1 and CDR2 (germline): MNHEY, SVGAGI. Trimming took off 2 bases at V and 8 bases at J, with 3 bases between the two ends. The CDR3 totals 11 residues. The CDR3 loop reads CASSYGEKLFF. The DNA of the CDR3 is TGTGCCAGCAGTTACGGCGAAAAACTGTTTTTT.

The chain uses TRBV28 and TRBJ2-1; 12 bases are a match to TRBD2. J gave up 4 bases and V 7 bases, and 8 bases lay outside the gene matches. CDR3 size: 16 residues. Germline V gene lookup returns CDR1 MDHEN and CDR2 SYDVKM. CDR3 loop: CASTAGGLAGYNEQFF. The DNA for the CDR3 is TGTGCCAGCACTGCAGGAGGACTAGCGGGGTACAATGAGCAGTTCTTC.

This chain joins TRBV19 and TRBJ1-2, with D possibly TRBD1 on 5 matching bases. The CDR3 is 13 amino acids. Per germline, CDR1 LNHDA and CDR2 SQIVND (reference sequence). The ends were cut back, 4 bases at V and 2 bases at J, with 8 bases in the middle. The DNA for the CDR3 is TGTGCCAGTAGTACGGACAAGAACTATGGCTACACCTTC. Residues: CASSTDKNYGYTF.

The genes are TRBV5-6 and TRBJ2-7, with TRBD1 matching 8 bases. The CDR3 sequence is 14 residues long. The ends lost 0 bases at V and 5 bases at J; junction bases unmatched: 4. CDR1 is SGHDT, CDR2 YYEEEE, per germline. CDR3 sequence reads: CASSLAGGRNEQYF. As DNA, the CDR3 is TGTGCCAGCAGCTTGGCAGGGGGCAGGAACGAGCAGTACTTC.

A few counts support this clone. This chain links TRBV7-8 with TRBJ2-7; no clear D gene. Per germline, CDR1 SGHVS and CDR2 FQNEAQ. V was pared by 3 bases and J by 1 base, with 4 bases between. This CDR3 spans 12 amino acids. The CDR3: CASSFSSYEQYF. As DNA, the CDR3 is TGTGCCAGCAGCTTCTCTTCCTACGAGCAGTACTTC.

The chain uses TRBV29-1 and TRBJ2-3; 7 bases agree with TRBD1. The junction had 6 bases not matched to a gene; V was cut back by 3 bases and J by 3 bases. Germline V CDR1 and CDR2: SQVTM, ANQGSEA. This CDR3 comprises 14 residues. The CDR3 sequence: CSVEKGARTDTQYF. In DNA, the CDR3 is TGCAGCGTTGAGAAGGGGGCGCGGACAGATACGCAGTATTTT.

The chain carries TRBV5-4 and TRBJ2-7; the match to TRBD2 covers 8 bases. V shed 0 bases and J 0 bases; nucleotides not matched to a gene: 5. The V gene's germline CDR1 is SGHNT and CDR2 YYREEE (reference sequence). CDR3 length: 16 amino acids. The CDR3 loop is CASSLGVRGASYEQYF. The DNA of the CDR3 is TGTGCCAGCAGCTTGGGAGTGCGGGGGGCCTCCTACGAGCAGTACTTC.

The chain joins TRBV28 to TRBJ2-1; TRBD2 matches at 14 bases. V shed 2 bases and J 13 bases; nucleotides not matched to a gene: 7. The length of the CDR3 is 15 residues. Germline V CDR1 and CDR2: MDHEN, SYDVKM. The CDR3: CASSLGTSGGGKQFF. CDR3 coding DNA: TGTGCCAGCAGTTTAGGGACTAGCGGGGGAGGGAAACAGTTCTTC.

The chain has TRBV18 and TRBJ2-1, with D possibly TRBD2 on 6 matching bases. Germline-derived CDR1 and CDR2 are KGHSH and LQKENI. Trimming pared 4 bases from V and 2 bases from J, leaving 15 bases between. This CDR3 has 16 residues. CDR3 bases: TGTGCCAGCTCACAGGACGTTCGGAGGGCCTACAATGAGCAGTTCTTC. It is translated as CASSQDVRRAYNEQFF.

The chain uses TRBV5-1 and TRBJ2-2, with D maybe TRBD2 (5 bases). Germline CDR1 is SGHRS and CDR2 is YFSETQ. There are 14 residues in the CDR3. The V end was cut by 4 bases, the J end by 3 bases, with 10 bases between. The CDR3 sequence: CASSTGFDTGELFF. CDR3 DNA: TGCGCCAGCAGCACGGGATTCGACACCGGGGAGCTGTTTTTT.

The chain uses TRBV19 and TRBJ1-1; 8 nucleotides align to TRBD1. The ends lost 4 bases at V and 0 bases at J; junction bases unmatched: 10. The germline gives CDR1 LNHDA, CDR2 SQIVND (reference sequence). The length of the CDR3 is 17 residues. The CDR3 bases are TGTGCCAGTAGTAACCCCCTCCGACAGGGGATGAACACTGAAGCTTTCTTT. It translates to CASSNPLRQGMNTEAFF.

A note on this clone: A read error may account for a junction end that differs from germline. The J gene is TRBJ1-2, the V gene TRBV12-3 or TRBV12-4; unclear D gene. The CDR3 spans 9 residues. DNA of the CDR3: TGTGCCAGCAGCCTAAACTTAGACTTC. Its protein product is CASSLNLDF.

The rearrangement joins TRBV10-3 to TRBJ1-1, with 8 bases lining up with TRBD1. Trimming cost V 5 bases and J 8 bases; bases outside gene matches: 4. CDR1 and CDR2 from the germline V gene are ENHRY and SYGVKD. The CDR3 is 12 amino acids. CDR3 DNA: TGTGCCATCAGTAGGACAGGGACGGAAGCTTTCTTT. Amino acid sequence: CAISRTGTEAFF.

The gene calls are TRBV19 and TRBJ2-7; possible D gene TRBD1, 6 bases. This CDR3 comprises 15 residues. Trimming took 5 bases from V and 1 from J, leaving 15 bases between them. The V gene's germline CDR1 is LNHDA and CDR2 SQIVND (reference sequence). CDR3 residues: CASSSRQGISYEQYF. CDR3 DNA sequence: TGTGCCAGTAGTTCACGCCAGGGGATATCCTACGAGCAGTACTTC. The full variable domain, its missing parts supplied by reference TRBV19 and TRBJ2-7, is DGGITQSPKYLFRKEGQNVTLSCEQNLNHDAMYWYRQDPGQGLRLIYYSQIVNDFQKGDIAEGYSVSREKKESFPLTVTSAQKNPTAFYLCASSSRQGISYEQYFGPGTRLTVT.

CDR3 protein: CASSEGQALSYEQYF. The CDR3 DNA sequence: TGTGCCAGCAGCGAGGGACAGGCGTTATCCTACGAGCAGTACTTC. This chain connects TRBV11-2 to TRBJ2-7; 8 nucleotides match TRBD1. After removal of 5 bases from V and 1 base from J, the junction contained 7 bases not matched to a gene. CDR3 size: 15 residues. The germline V gene has CDR1 SGHAT and CDR2 FQNNGV.

The rearrangement links TRBV30 to TRBJ1-5, with 8 bases fitting TRBD1. There are 15 residues in the CDR3. CDR1 GTSNPN and CDR2 SVGIG come from the germline V gene (reference sequence). The V segment lost 4 bases and the J segment 8 bases; nucleotides outside the gene matches: 13. The CDR3 reads CAWTARTGPSEPQHF. The CDR3 DNA sequence: TGTGCCTGGACCGCACGGACAGGGCCCAGTGAGCCCCAGCATTTT. Variable domain in full (rest from reference TRBV30 and TRBJ1-5): SQTIHQWPATLVQPVGSPLSLECTVEGTSNPNLYWYRQAAGRGLQLLFYSVGIGQISSEVPQNLSASRPQDRQFILSSKKLLLSDSGFYLCAWTARTGPSEPQHFGDGTRLSIL.

This chain uses TRBV30 with TRBJ1-2; D is ambiguous. The CDR3 extends over 16 amino acids. The ends were cut back, 5 bases at V and 4 bases at J, with 23 bases in the middle. The germline CDR1 and CDR2 sequences are GTSNPN and SVGIG (reference sequence). The CDR3 DNA reads as TGTGCCTGGTTAAAACGGGAAGGTCCCGGGAGCTATGGCTACACCTTC. Translated, it gives CAWLKREGPGSYGYTF.

This chain connects TRBV19 to TRBJ1-1, with D maybe TRBD1 (5 bases). This CDR3 has 13 residues. The V and J ends lost 8 bases and 0 bases respectively, with 10 bases between them. CDR1 LNHDA and CDR2 SQIVND come from the germline V gene (reference sequence). DNA of the CDR3: TGTGCCAGTCGCAAGGGGTTGAACACTGAAGCTTTCTTT. It translates to CASRKGLNTEAFF.

V is TRBV10-3 and J is TRBJ2-7; weak D call: TRBD1 (6 bases). There are 11 residues in the CDR3. Deletions cut 10 bases from V and 6 bases from J, with 13 bases between. CDR1 ENHRY and CDR2 SYGVKD come from the germline V gene. CDR3 in amino acids: CATQTGLEQYF. As DNA, the CDR3 is TGTGCCACACAAACAGGGCTCGAGCAGTACTTC.

This chain joins TRBV30 and TRBJ1-4; maybe TRBD1 (5 bases). The CDR3 has 15 residues. Trimming cost V 5 bases and J 6 bases, with 19 bases left between them. Germline CDR1 and CDR2: GTSNPN and SVGIG (reference sequence). This CDR3 is CAWRNRWGGDEKLFF. CDR3 in DNA: TGTGCCTGGCGGAATCGGTGGGGGGGTGATGAAAAACTGTTTTTT.

The chain joins TRBV27 to TRBJ2-7; 8 bases match TRBD1. The ends lost 6 bases at V and 0 bases at J; junction bases unmatched: 1. Germline CDR1 and CDR2: MNHEY and SMNVEV (reference sequence). CDR3 length: 13 residues. The CDR3 sequence: CASRDRVSYEQYF. CDR3 sequence (DNA): TGTGCCAGCAGGGACAGGGTCTCCTACGAGCAGTACTTC.

The gene calls are TRBV27 and TRBJ2-7, with TRBD1 matching over 7 bases. Per the germline V gene, CDR1 is MNHEY and CDR2 is SMNVEV (reference sequence). The CDR3 runs 14 residues. J lost 3 bases, V lost 5 bases, and 7 bases had no gene match. CDR3 coding DNA: TGTGCCAGCAGTCCGGACAGGACTCTCTACGAGCAGTACTTC. Encoded protein: CASSPDRTLYEQYF.